This T cell receptor beta chain derives from a study of blood T cells in healthy people across ages. Per germline, CDR1 LGHNA and CDR2 YSLEER. This CDR3 comprises 15 residues. Points from the study as a whole: What prevented conclusive comparison of naive and antigen-experienced cells was that PBMCs were unsorted.

On this clonotype itself: Its matching antigen is unknown. A read error is possible here, since a much larger clone lies one base away.

The authors ran a second PCR of roughly 6 to 11 cycles using a sample-barcoded 5' primer and a J-beta primer mix. Each sample yielded at least 2.5 million CDR3-containing paired-end reads. TCRdb reprocessed the 5' RACE reads with MiXCR, giving one entry per CDR3 protein. The data hold 1.5 million to 2 million distinct CDR3 sequences, with 40% to 55% observed a single time. The clonotype comes from a woman between 35 and 50 years old in good health. Sequenced sample: blood. The chain combines TRBV4-3 with TRBJ2-3, with 8 positions matching TRBD2. The CDR3 is CASSQAGGHTDRQYF. The CDR3 bases are TGCGCCAGCAGCCAAGCGGGGGGGCACACAGATAGGCAGTATTTT.